The source of this T cell receptor (beta chain) is a study of glioma-infiltrating T cells (dated by TCRdb to the mid-2010s). A note on the overall study: The low-grade gliomas were WHO grade II oligodendrogliomas or astrocytomas, while the glioblastomas were WHO grade IV tumors sampled at initial diagnosis rather than at recurrent diagnosis. Glioma patients received dexamethasone for six or fewer days before surgery. For blood libraries, the target was roughly 4- to 11-fold sequencing coverage of about 990,000 peripheral T cells. TCR alpha- and beta-chain repertoires were sequenced from glioma tissue, non-neoplastic brain tissue and matched peripheral blood mononuclear cells. To measure divergence between tissue and blood T-cell populations, each tissue-infiltrating repertoire was compared with the peripheral blood repertoire of the same patient. The paired cohort comprised three low-grade glioma patients, roughly 8 primary glioblastoma patients and three non-glioma patients contributing non-neoplastic brain tissue.

In regard to this clonotype: Its cognate antigen has yet to be identified. No clone much larger than this one lies a single base away; base qualities are absent.

The CDR3 holds 17 amino acids from the cysteine to the phenylalanine. The DNA shown is the 51-base CDR3, in frame from base 1. CDR1 and CDR2 (LGHNA, YSLEER) derive from the germline V gene. V is pruned by 5 bases and J by 0 bases, leaving 7 bases of the junction without a gene match. The paper as a whole reports these results and caveats: VJ-independent divergence between tissue and blood was found to be below expectation in non-neoplastic patients but above expectation in all gliomas, particularly low-grade gliomas. Group comparisons rested on small numbers: three non-neoplastic, three low-grade glioma and under ten glioblastoma patients. Patients with low tissue-blood divergence were marked by a signature set of shared blood CDR3 motifs, and that set was depleted in highly divergent patients. Only a very small number of CDR3 sequences turned up in both tissue and blood, a result put down to high CDR3 diversity combined with limited sampling.

TCR alpha and beta CDR3 regions were amplified with the iRepertoire nested amplicon-rescue multiplex PCR (arm-PCR) platform from RNA. For one-step reverse transcription and amplification, roughly 100-450 ng of tissue mRNA or PBMC total RNA was used as input. After bead purification, a secondary multiplex PCR added Illumina adapters, and libraries were gel-purified between 200 and 400 bp. Libraries carried internal 6-nucleotide barcodes used for demultiplexing. The libraries were sequenced on an Illumina MiSeq using 2x220 or 2x250 nucleotide paired-end reads. On the authors' methods: Paired reads were merged using FLASH 1.2.11 and were aligned to the GRCh37 human genome using BWA-MEM, after which TRA and TRB reads were extracted. For V and J assignment, an IMGT-derived reference of cassette sequences and CDR3 motifs that included pseudogenes was used. Three-frame translation of reads was performed, and productive CDR3s were defined as those with a C...FGXG motif and no stop codons. Clonotypes were defined as unique combinations of V-J cassette pair and CDR3 amino acid sequence. Reads were filtered by Hamming distance, thresholded by each sample's sequence error rate in mapped regions. TCRdb trimmed the raw reads at Q25, called clones with MiXCR and kept productive beta chains. CDR3 protein sequences are deduplicated, and each keeps its most common genes and DNA. The V and J calls come from TCRdb's annotation, not from the publication. The sample table lists more than 350,000 distinct CDR3 sequences, about 40% of them with a count of one. About 12% of the sample belongs to the ten largest clones.

Surgical brain or tumor specimens were cryofrozen in liquid nitrogen immediately after resection, and peripheral blood cells were collected concurrently. The sequenced material came from glioma tissue, nonneoplastic brain tissue, or PBMCs (not recorded which). This receptor was obtained from a human donor with low-grade glioma or glioblastoma, undergoing nonglioma brain surgery, or in good health (not recorded which). The V and J genes are TRBV4-3 and TRBJ2-4; 10 junctional bases match TRBD1. The CDR3 amino acid sequence is: CASSEIGTGVAKNIQYF. At the DNA level, the sequence is TGCGCCAGCAGCGAGATCGGGACAGGGGTAGCCAAAAACATTCAGTACTTC.